This T cell receptor (beta chain) was captured in a study of T cell responses to AZD1222 COVID-19 vaccine. The CDR3 covers 11 residues. Deletions cut 4 bases from V and 8 bases from J, with 5 bases between. Sequencing used immunoSEQ multiplex PCR; TCRdb keeps in-frame clones, though not all of them. The table records about 120,000 clones, 88% of them present only once. This chain joins TRBV12-3 or TRBV12-4 and TRBJ2-2; D is uncertain. The sequence came from an adult in good health. This material consisted of peripheral blood, taken on day 0 of AZD1222 vaccination. This chain's CDR3 is CASSWKGELFF. The CDR3 nucleotides read TGTGCCAGCAGTTGGAAAGGGGAGCTGTTTTTT.